What follows describes a single TCR beta chain. V shed 4 bases, J shed 3 bases, and the junction held 6 bases outside the gene matches. Per the germline V gene, CDR1 is MNHEY and CDR2 is SMNVEV (reference sequence). This CDR3 has 16 amino acids. This record belongs to a study of blood T cell repertoires in COVID-19. Across the study: COVID-19 samples collected from the United States, Italy and Spain covered acute and convalescent phases. T cells, B-cell-depleted T cells, or PBMCs provided the cDNA or gDNA that served as material.

Under the authors' procedure: Quantification of nucleated cells was approximated via reference gene primer amplification. Assay: immunoSEQ multiplex PCR; the TCRdb copy retains only in-frame clones and omits some. V and J calls and clone size come straight from that table; D and trimming were deduced from the DNA. The sample shows roughly 130,000 clones, about four fifths of them seen only once. Sequenced sample: peripheral blood. The chain has TRBV27 and TRBJ2-2; TRBD2 agrees at 9 bases. This receptor was taken from a woman aged 80 or over with acute or convalescent COVID-19. This CDR3 reads CASSSRGGAYTGELFF. The DNA of the CDR3 is TGTGCCAGCAGTTCCCGCGGGGGGGCCTACACCGGGGAGCTGTTTTTT.